This paragraph covers one T cell receptor beta chain sequence. What it binds is unknown. Each donor had around 9.2 milliliters of peripheral blood drawn. This specimen belongs to a study of blood T cells in healthy people across ages. Study-level points and caveats: Estimated diversity, derived from one million T cells, was regarded as an underestimate.

V was clipped by 6 bases and J by 4 bases, with 12 bases between them. The CDR3 runs to 13 residues. The germline V gene has CDR1 SNHLY and CDR2 FYNNEI. The second PCR ran about 7 to 12 cycles with a sample-barcoded 5' primer and J-beta primers. From the 5' RACE reads, TCRdb called clonotypes with MiXCR, one entry per CDR3 protein. The table shows around 1,500,000 distinct CDR3 sequences, with about 43% occurring only once. This chain links TRBV2 with TRBJ1-2; a possible D gene is TRBD1 (6 bases). Sequenced: blood. This clonotype was obtained from a woman younger than 35 in good health. The CDR3 sequence: CASREDSFYGYTF. The CDR3 DNA is TGTGCCAGCAGGGAGGACAGTTTCTATGGCTACACCTTC.